These 11 T cell receptor beta chains share one sample of origin, sequenced in a study of PD-1 blockade in classical Hodgkin lymphoma. The time point here: cycle 4 day 1 (C4D1), after less than 7 weeks of nivolumab. Every patient experienced relapse after autologous stem cell transplantation, and brentuximab vedotin exposure varied. The repertoire was sequenced with immunoSEQ multiplex PCR; TCRdb's copy has only in-frame clones and lacks some. This table holds 90,000 to 110,000 clones, roughly nine tenths found once. Sequences were derived from peripheral blood mononuclear cells (PBMCs), sampled before the fourth cycle of nivolumab. The receptors were sampled from a human donor with classical Hodgkin lymphoma.

This sequence joins TRBV10-2 and TRBJ2-7; tentatively, D is TRBD1 (5 bases). Trimming removed 4 bases from V and 3 bases from J, with 7 bases in between. The CDR3 length is 12 residues. Germline-derived CDR1 and CDR2 are WSHSY and SAAADI. The CDR3 is CASSVQGYEQYF. The CDR3 nucleotides read TGCGCCAGCAGTGTCCAGGGCTACGAGCAGTACTTC.

The rearrangement links TRBV10-3 to TRBJ1-1, with D perhaps TRBD1 (6 bases). V was trimmed by 4 bases and J by 7 bases, leaving 13 bases between them. Germline loops: CDR1 ENHRY, CDR2 SYGVKD. The CDR3 loop spans 13 amino acids. CDR3 loop: CAISGPGEDEAFF. In nucleotides, the CDR3 is TGTGCCATCAGTGGGCCAGGGGAGGATGAAGCTTTCTTT.

This chain links TRBV5-4 with TRBJ2-1; D unclear. Looked up from germline, CDR1 is SGHNT and CDR2 is YYREEE (reference sequence). The V end lost 0 bases, the J end lost 8 bases, and 9 bases lay between the germline ends. CDR3 length: 13 residues. CDR3 bases: TGTGCCAGCAGCTTGGAGCGAGGAGATGAGCAGTTCTTC. It codes for CASSLERGDEQFF.

The V gene is TRBV7-2, the J gene TRBJ2-1, with 9 bases matching TRBD1. The V segment lost 5 bases and the J segment 9 bases; nucleotides outside the gene matches: 11. Germline V lookup: CDR1 SGHTA, CDR2 FQGNSA. The CDR3 runs 15 residues. CDR3 sequence reads: CASSRGQGLGSEQFF. Here the CDR3 DNA reads TGTGCCAGCAGCAGGGGACAGGGACTCGGTAGTGAGCAGTTCTTC.

In this sample, this clone turned up once. The CDR3 protein is CASSRGAEGPYEQYF. The DNA of the CDR3 is TGTGCCAGCAGCCGAGGTGCTGAGGGACCCTACGAGCAGTACTTC. The rearrangement links TRBV7-9 to TRBJ2-7; the D gene could be TRBD1 or TRBD2 (5 bases each). The CDR3 runs to 15 residues. Germline CDR1 and CDR2: SEHNR and FQNEAQ (reference sequence). V was clipped by 5 bases and J by 2 bases, with 16 bases between them.

The chain has TRBV20-1 and TRBJ1-1; D not certain. The CDR3 spans 11 residues. Trimming shortened V by 6 bases and J by 4 bases, and 9 bases separated the two germline ends. CDR1 is DFQATT, CDR2 SNEGSKA, per germline (reference sequence). The CDR3 region is CSAILGTEAFF. The CDR3 DNA reads TGCAGTGCCATACTGGGCACTGAAGCTTTCTTT.

This rearrangement joins TRBV10-2 to TRBJ2-1, with TRBD1 identical over 12 bases. The J segment lost 2 bases and the V segment lost 7 bases, leaving 12 bases of the junction unmatched. The CDR3 runs to 18 residues. The germline V gene encodes CDR1 WSHSY and CDR2 SAAADI. This CDR3 is CASTVPGQGASTYNEQFF. The CDR3 DNA is TGCGCCAGCACCGTCCCGGGACAGGGGGCCTCAACCTACAATGAGCAGTTCTTC.

The genes are TRBV4-3 and TRBJ2-5; unclear D gene. This CDR3 region has 14 residues. The germline CDR1 and CDR2 sequences are LGHNA and YSLEER. V lost 4 bases and J lost 5, with 14 bases in between. The CDR3, as DNA: TGCGCCAGCAGCCGCTATCTGGGGATTGAGACCCAGTACTTC. Translating gives CASSRYLGIETQYF.

The gene calls are TRBV7-9 and TRBJ2-7; D is perhaps TRBD1 (6 bases). The CDR3 spans 16 residues. The ends were cut back, 5 bases at V and 0 bases at J, with 17 bases in the middle. CDR1 and CDR2 from the germline V gene are SEHNR and FQNEAQ (reference sequence). The CDR3, as DNA: TGTGCCAGCAGCCCACCCAAGGCACAGGGCTCCTACGAGCAGTACTTC. The encoded protein is CASSPPKAQGSYEQYF.

The rearrangement links TRBV7-2 to TRBJ2-3; D unresolved. V gave up 2 bases and J gave up 6 bases, with 6 bases separating them. This CDR3 has 12 amino acids. The germline V gene encodes CDR1 SGHTA and CDR2 FQGNSA. CDR3 nucleotides: TGTGCCAGCAGCTTAAATGGGGATACGCAGTATTTT. Amino acids: CASSLNGDTQYF. Complete variable domain (other parts from reference TRBV7-2 and TRBJ2-3): GAGVSQSPSNKVTEKGKDVELRCDPISGHTALYWYRQSLGQGLEFLIYFQGNSAPDKSGLPSDRFSAERTGGSVSTLTIQRTQQEDSAVYLCASSLNGDTQYFGPGTRLTVL.

The rearrangement links TRBV19 to TRBJ1-5; no reliable D call. Germline-derived CDR1 and CDR2 are LNHDA and SQIVND (reference sequence). With 3 bases removed from V and 5 bases from J, the gap between germline ends came to 17 bases. The CDR3 is made up of 16 amino acids. CDR3 DNA sequence: TGTGCCAGTAGTATGGCGGAGAATAGGGAGCATCAGCCCCAGCATTTT. This gives the protein CASSMAENREHQPQHF.